The clone carrying this T cell receptor beta chain was picked up one time. Unmatched junction bases numbered 5, after V lost 4 bases and J lost 2 bases. This CDR3 is 16 amino acids long. CDR1 is SGHRS, CDR2 YFSETQ, per germline. The sample originates from a study of blood T cell repertoires in COVID-19. The overall study: COVID-19 samples, acute and convalescent, were from the United States, Italy and Spain. PBMCs, B-cell-depleted T cells, or T cells provided the cDNA or gDNA that made up the material.

Original processing methods: Estimation of nucleated cell counts was performed using reference gene primer amplification. Method: immunoSEQ multiplex PCR; TCRdb's copy keeps in-frame clones and lacks some. V and J calls and clone size are as listed in that table; D and trimming were resolved from the DNA. Here the sample spans about 110,000 clones, approximately 82% being singletons. The chain recombines TRBV5-1 with TRBJ2-1; 11 bases are shared with TRBD2. The receptor's source is a woman aged 80 or over with acute or convalescent COVID-19. Input material: peripheral blood. CDR3 DNA sequence: TGCGCCAGCAGCACGATAGCGGGGGGGACCTACAATGAGCAGTTCTTC. It translates to CASSTIAGGTYNEQFF. The full variable domain, in which reference TRBV5-1 and TRBJ2-1 provide the parts outside the CDR3, is KAGVTQTPRYLIKTRGQQVTLSCSPISGHRSVSWYQQTPGQGLQFLFEYFSETQRNKGNFPGRFSGRQFSNSRSEMNVSTLELGDSALYLCASSTIAGGTYNEQFFGPGTRLTVL.